This T cell receptor (beta chain) derives from a study of neurological immune-mediated disorders. The cDNA was generated through 5'RACE incorporating 10-nucleotide random UMIs. TCRdb ran MiXCR on the 5' RACE reads and lists one entry per CDR3 protein. The profile shows more than 35,000 distinct CDR3 sequences, over 6% of them singletons. This clonotype was detected many times. Healthy controls comprised blood bank volunteers in Maryland, USA. Sequencing used CD4+ T cells from blood. The sequence derives from a woman aged 40 to 50 in good health.

In DNA, the CDR3 is TGCGCCAGCAGCCAGGGCGAGGCTAGCGCCTACAATGAGCAGTTCTTC. Translating it yields CASSQGEASAYNEQFF. The V call is TRBV4-3, the J call TRBJ2-1, with a weak D call TRBD2 (6 bases). V gave up 3 bases and J gave up 2 bases, with 14 bases separating them. The CDR3 is 16 amino acids. In germline, CDR1 is LGHNA, CDR2 YSLEER.